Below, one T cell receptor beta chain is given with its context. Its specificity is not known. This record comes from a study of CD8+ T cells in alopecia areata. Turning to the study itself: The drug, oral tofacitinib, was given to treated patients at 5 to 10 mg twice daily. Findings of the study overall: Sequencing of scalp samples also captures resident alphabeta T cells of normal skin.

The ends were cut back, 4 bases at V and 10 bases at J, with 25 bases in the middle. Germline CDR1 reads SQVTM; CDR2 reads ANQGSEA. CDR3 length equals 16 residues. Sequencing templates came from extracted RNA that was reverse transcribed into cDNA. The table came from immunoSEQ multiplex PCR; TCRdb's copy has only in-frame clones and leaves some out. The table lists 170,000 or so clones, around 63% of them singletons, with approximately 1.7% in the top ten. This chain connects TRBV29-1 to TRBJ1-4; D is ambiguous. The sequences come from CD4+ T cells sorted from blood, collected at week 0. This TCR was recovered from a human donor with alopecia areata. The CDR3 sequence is CSVVSGVSFSSGKLFF. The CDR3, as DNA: TGCAGCGTTGTATCCGGGGTCAGCTTCTCGTCGGGAAAACTGTTTTTT.